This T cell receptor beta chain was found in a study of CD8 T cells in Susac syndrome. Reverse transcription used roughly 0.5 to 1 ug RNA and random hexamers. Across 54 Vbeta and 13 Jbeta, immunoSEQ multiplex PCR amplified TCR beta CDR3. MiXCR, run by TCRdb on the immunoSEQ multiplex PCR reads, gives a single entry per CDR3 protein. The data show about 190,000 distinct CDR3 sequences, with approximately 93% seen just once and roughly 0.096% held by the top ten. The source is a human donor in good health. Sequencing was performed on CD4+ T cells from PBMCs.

CDR3 loop: CASSRRIDSLGAQYF. CDR3 sequence (DNA): TGTGCCAGCAGCCGTAGGATAGACTCCTTGGGGGCCCAGTACTTC. The chain employs TRBV7-2 and TRBJ2-5; D may match TRBD1 or TRBD2 (5 bases each). Germline V gives CDR1 SGHTA, CDR2 FQGNSA. CDR3 length: 15 amino acids. Trimming stripped 5 bases from V and 9 bases from J, with 22 bases between.